The next 25 T cell receptor beta chains were all read from a single sample in a study of T cells after somatic rescue of genetic block. Repertoires were generated with immunoSEQ multiplex PCR, while TCRdb's copy carries only in-frame clones and drops some. The data show over 55,000 clones, just over 90% seen once. Input material: peripheral blood mononuclear cells (PBMCs). The receptor set was obtained from a man aged 35-49 years.

The chain couples TRBV5-4 to TRBJ2-7; 10 bases fit TRBD1. J was trimmed by 2 bases and V by 4 bases; bases with no gene match: 3. The CDR3 totals 14 residues. CDR1 and CDR2 (germline): SGHNT, YYREEE (reference sequence). CDR3 sequence: CASSETGGPYEQYF. The CDR3, as DNA: TGTGCCAGCAGCGAGACAGGGGGCCCCTACGAGCAGTACTTC.

This rearrangement joins TRBV6-1 to TRBJ2-7; D might be TRBD1 (6 bases). Germline CDR1 reads MNHNS; CDR2 reads SASEGT. Between the trimmed V and J ends, which lost 10 bases and 0 bases, there was a span of 10 bases. The CDR3 consists of 12 residues. CDR3 DNA sequence: TGTGCCACACAGGGAATCTCCTACGAGCAGTACTTC. It yields the protein CATQGISYEQYF.

The V and J genes are TRBV4-2 and TRBJ2-5; D may be TRBD1 (5 bases). CDR3 length: 14 residues. Germline CDR1 reads LGHNA; CDR2 reads YNFKEQ. The V and J ends lost 0 bases and 6 bases respectively, with 11 bases between them. CDR3 region: CASSQDRAGKTQYF. The DNA of the CDR3 is TGTGCCAGCAGCCAAGATCGAGCAGGGAAGACCCAGTACTTC.

The chain uses TRBV5-6 and TRBJ2-7; 7 bases align to TRBD1. CDR1 and CDR2 from the germline V gene are SGHDT and YYEEEE. The junction had 0 bases not matched to a gene; V was cut back by 1 base and J by 5 bases. The CDR3 spans 12 residues. CDR3: CASSLQGDEQYF. Here the CDR3 DNA reads TGTGCCAGCAGCTTGCAGGGGGACGAGCAGTACTTC.

This rearrangement joins TRBV11-2 to TRBJ1-4, with a weak D call TRBD1 (6 bases). The CDR3 is 11 amino acids. Deletions cut 4 bases from V and 16 bases from J, with 13 bases between. Germline V gene sequence: CDR1 SGHAT, CDR2 FQNNGV. CDR3 sequence (DNA): TGTGCCAGCAGCTCAACCTTGGGGGCGTTTTTT. This codes for CASSSTLGAFF.

The V call is TRBV29-1, the J call TRBJ2-7; D possibly corresponds to TRBD1 (6 bases). V was clipped by 3 bases and J by 0 bases, with 9 bases between them. Germline V gives CDR1 SQVTM, CDR2 ANQGSEA. The CDR3 is 13 amino acids. For the CDR3, the DNA is TGCAGCGTTGAGGACAGCGACTCCTACGAGCAGTACTTC. Its protein is CSVEDSDSYEQYF.

J is TRBJ2-7 and V is TRBV5-4, with a tentative D call TRBD2 (5 bases). The ends were cut back, 3 bases at V and 2 bases at J, with 15 bases in the middle. The CDR3 contains 15 residues. Germline V gene lookup returns CDR1 SGHNT and CDR2 YYREEE (reference sequence). The CDR3 reads CASSSPGNLAYEQYF. CDR3 nucleotides: TGTGCCAGCAGCTCCCCGGGAAACCTAGCCTACGAGCAGTACTTC.

This chain joins TRBV2 and TRBJ2-7; 8 bases are a match to TRBD2. This CDR3 has 17 amino acids. V shed 6 bases, J shed 4 bases, and the junction held 17 bases outside the gene matches. Per germline, CDR1 SNHLY and CDR2 FYNNEI. CDR3 in DNA: TGTGCCAGCAGGGCCAGGGGTTTGCGGGAGGTCGTATACGAGCAGTACTTC. This codes for CASRARGLREVVYEQYF.

This chain connects TRBV15 to TRBJ2-5; possible D gene TRBD1, 6 bases. The V end lost 6 bases, the J end lost 7 bases, and 18 bases lay between the germline ends. The CDR3 consists of 14 residues. CDR1 and CDR2 (germline): LNHNV, YYDKDF (reference sequence). The CDR3 sequence: CATRVGGTSGTQYF. The CDR3 region has the DNA TGTGCCACCAGAGTAGGGGGAACTTCGGGGACCCAGTACTTC. The full variable domain, with the rest looked up from reference TRBV15 and TRBJ2-5, is DAMVIQNPRYQVTQFGKPVTLSCSQTLNHNVMYWYQQKSSQAPKLLFHYYDKDFNNEADTPDNFQSRRPNTSFCFLDIRSPGLGDTAMYLCATRVGGTSGTQYFGPGTRLLVL.

The chain has TRBV29-1 and TRBJ2-1, with 8 bases identical to TRBD2. Germline trimming cut 6 bases from V and 8 bases from J; bases unmatched to any gene: 12. CDR3 length equals 14 residues. Per germline, CDR1 SQVTM and CDR2 ANQGSEA. CDR3 coding DNA: TGCAGCGTCGTAGCGGGGACACTGTTGGATGAGCAGTTCTTC. Residues: CSVVAGTLLDEQFF.

The V call is TRBV2, the J call TRBJ1-5; 7 bases align to TRBD1. V shed 0 bases, J shed 4 bases, and the junction held 0 bases outside the gene matches. CDR1 and CDR2 (germline): SNHLY, FYNNEI. The CDR3 is 14 residues long. Written as DNA, the CDR3 is TGTGCCAGCAGTGAAGCGACAGGGAATCAGCCCCAGCATTTT. This translates into CASSEATGNQPQHF.

This clone showed up just once. The chain is built from TRBV5-6 and TRBJ1-2, with D unresolved. The CDR3 contains 12 residues. Germline values: CDR1 SGHDT, CDR2 YYEEEE. Trimming removed 2 bases at V and 8 bases at J, with 10 bases between. As DNA, the CDR3 is TGTGCCAGCAGCTTATTTCTGGGGGGCTACACCTTC. Translating it yields CASSLFLGGYTF.

This clone was observed a single time. The chain links TRBV18 to TRBJ1-2, with 12 bases identical to TRBD1. The CDR3 is made up of 14 amino acids. From germline, CDR1 is KGHSH and CDR2 LQKENI. Losses at the gene ends were 3 bases for V and 8 bases for J; bases not matched to a gene: 4. CDR3 sequence (DNA): TGTGCCAGCTCACCGGGACAGGGGGCGTGGGGCTACACCTTC. It codes for CASSPGQGAWGYTF.

The V gene is TRBV18, the J gene TRBJ2-1, with D perhaps matching TRBD2 (6 bases). The CDR3 consists of 15 residues. V gave up 2 bases and J gave up 8 bases, with 16 bases separating them. In germline, CDR1 is KGHSH, CDR2 LQKENI. CDR3 DNA sequence: TGTGCCAGCTCACCAGGGCAGGGAGGACGCGATGAGCAGTTCTTC. It yields the protein CASSPGQGGRDEQFF.

J is TRBJ2-5 and V is TRBV4-1; no clear D gene. Germline loops: CDR1 MGHRA, CDR2 YSYEKL. The V end was cut by 1 base, the J end by 1 base, with 4 bases between. The CDR3 extends over 13 amino acids. The CDR3 loop is CASSQGFQETQYF. The CDR3, as DNA: TGCGCCAGCAGCCAAGGTTTCCAAGAGACCCAGTACTTC.

The chain is built from TRBV7-9 and TRBJ2-7, with TRBD2 matching over 10 bases. The CDR3 is 16 amino acids. The V segment lost 4 bases and the J segment 1 base; nucleotides outside the gene matches: 7. CDR1 and CDR2 from the germline V gene are SEHNR and FQNEAQ (reference sequence). The CDR3 bases are TGTGCCAGCAGCTCTCGGACTAGCGGTCTTTCCTACGAGCAGTACTTC. Translation: CASSSRTSGLSYEQYF. Full variable domain (remainder filled in from reference TRBV7-9 and TRBJ2-7): DTGVSQNPRHKITKRGQNVTFRCDPISEHNRLYWYRQTLGQGPEFLTYFQNEAQLEKSRLLSDRFSAERPKGSFSTLEIQRTEQGDSAMYLCASSSRTSGLSYEQYFGPGTRLTVT.

This chain uses TRBV5-1 with TRBJ2-5; the D gene is possibly TRBD1 (5 bases). Germline CDR1 and CDR2: SGHRS and YFSETQ. The CDR3 loop spans 14 amino acids. V was shortened by 3 bases and J by 5 bases, with 14 bases between the two germline ends. This chain's CDR3 is CASSSPRQRETQYF. The CDR3 DNA is TGCGCCAGCAGCTCCCCACGACAGAGGGAGACCCAGTACTTC.

The J gene is TRBJ2-7, the V gene TRBV28; a possible D gene is TRBD2 (5 bases). The CDR3 spans 16 residues. CDR1 MDHEN and CDR2 SYDVKM come from the germline V gene. V lost 7 bases and J lost 6, with 25 bases in between. In DNA form, the CDR3 reads TGTGCCAGCACCTCTCCCCCCAAACTAGTATTCCGCGAGCAGTACTTC. It yields the protein CASTSPPKLVFREQYF.

The V call is TRBV11-2, the J call TRBJ1-1; 7 bases agree with TRBD1. Per germline, CDR1 SGHAT and CDR2 FQNNGV. J lost 8 bases, V lost 4 bases, and 7 bases had no gene match. The CDR3 totals 13 residues. As DNA, the CDR3 is TGTGCCAGCAGCTCCGGGGCGGGACAGGAAGCTTTCTTT. It is translated as CASSSGAGQEAFF.

The chain joins TRBV9 to TRBJ2-3, with D uncertain. CDR1 is SGDLS, CDR2 YYNGEE, per germline. V was shortened by 4 bases and J by 6 bases, with 15 bases between the two germline ends. The CDR3 is made up of 14 amino acids. CDR3 protein: CASSPAVSRDTQYF. As DNA, the CDR3 is TGTGCCAGCAGCCCCGCCGTGTCCAGGGATACGCAGTATTTT.

The rearrangement uses TRBV4-1 and TRBJ1-2; 10 nucleotides line up with TRBD1. This CDR3 is built from 15 residues. CDR1 is MGHRA, CDR2 YSYEKL, per germline. Trimming cost V 2 bases and J 7 bases; bases outside gene matches: 7. CDR3 nucleotides: TGCGCCAGCAGCCAACCGGGACAGGGGTTTGTTGGCTACACCTTC. Protein: CASSQPGQGFVGYTF.

The V and J genes are TRBV4-1 and TRBJ2-3; 9 bases agree with TRBD2. Germline CDR1 and CDR2: MGHRA and YSYEKL. CDR3 size: 17 residues. V lost 5 bases and J lost 2; bases outside the gene matches: 11. CDR3 DNA sequence: TGCGCCAGCAGCTCAGGGGGGGCTAGCGGGGTCACAGATACGCAGTATTTT. Residues: CASSSGGASGVTDTQYF.

The rearrangement uses TRBV7-9 and TRBJ1-4; D is unclear. V lost 1 base to trimming and J lost 5 bases, with 5 bases between them. CDR1 SEHNR and CDR2 FQNEAQ come from the germline V gene (reference sequence). CDR3 length: 13 amino acids. CDR3 sequence: CASSLEQNEKLFF. CDR3 nucleotides: TGTGCCAGCAGCTTAGAACAGAATGAAAAACTGTTTTTT.

The chain joins TRBV4-1 to TRBJ1-5; D unresolved. CDR1 is MGHRA and CDR2 is YSYEKL in the germline V gene. V was cut by 1 base and J by 1 base, with 8 bases left in between. CDR3 length: 15 residues. The CDR3 region is CASSQVTWSNQPQHF. CDR3 DNA: TGCGCCAGCAGCCAAGTAACATGGAGCAATCAGCCCCAGCATTTT.

The CDR3 loop reads CASSLVDRGGYTF. The DNA of the CDR3 is TGCGCCAGCAGCTTGGTCGACAGAGGGGGCTACACCTTC. The chain has TRBV5-1 and TRBJ1-2; a possible D gene is TRBD1 (5 bases). Per germline, CDR1 SGHRS and CDR2 YFSETQ. V was clipped by 0 bases and J by 8 bases, with 11 bases between them. The CDR3 runs 13 residues.